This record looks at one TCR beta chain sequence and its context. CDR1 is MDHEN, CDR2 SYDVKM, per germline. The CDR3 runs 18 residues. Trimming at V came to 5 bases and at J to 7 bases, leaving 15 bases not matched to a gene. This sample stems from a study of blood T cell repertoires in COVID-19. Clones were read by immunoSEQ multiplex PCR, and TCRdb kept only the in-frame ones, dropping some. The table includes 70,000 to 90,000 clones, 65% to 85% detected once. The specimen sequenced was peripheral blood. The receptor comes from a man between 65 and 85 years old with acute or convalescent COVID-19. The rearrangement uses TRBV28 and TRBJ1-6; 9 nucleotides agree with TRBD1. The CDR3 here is CASSPSRGTGMSNSPLHF. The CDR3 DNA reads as TGTGCCAGCAGTCCCTCCCGGGGGACAGGGATGTCGAATTCACCCCTCCACTTT. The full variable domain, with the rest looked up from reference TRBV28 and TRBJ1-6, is DVKVTQSSRYLVKRTGEKVFLECVQDMDHENMFWYRQDPGLGLRLIYFSYDVKMKEKGDIPEGYSVSREKKERFSLILESASTNQTSMYLCASSPSRGTGMSNSPLHFGNGTRLTVT.